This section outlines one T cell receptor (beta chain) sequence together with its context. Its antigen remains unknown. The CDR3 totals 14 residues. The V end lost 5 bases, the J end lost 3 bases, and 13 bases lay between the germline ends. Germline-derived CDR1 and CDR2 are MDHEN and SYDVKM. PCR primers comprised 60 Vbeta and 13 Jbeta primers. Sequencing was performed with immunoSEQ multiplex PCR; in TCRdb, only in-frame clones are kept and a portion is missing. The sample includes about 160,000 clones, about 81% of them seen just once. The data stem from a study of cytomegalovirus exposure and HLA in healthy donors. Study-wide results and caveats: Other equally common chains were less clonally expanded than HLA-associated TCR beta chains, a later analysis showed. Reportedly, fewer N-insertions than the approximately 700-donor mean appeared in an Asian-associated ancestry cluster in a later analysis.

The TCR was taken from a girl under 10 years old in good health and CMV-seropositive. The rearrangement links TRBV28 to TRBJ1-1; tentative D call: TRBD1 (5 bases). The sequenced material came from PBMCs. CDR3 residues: CASSRGREDTEAFF. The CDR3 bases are TGTGCCAGCAGTCGAGGCAGGGAGGACACTGAAGCTTTCTTT. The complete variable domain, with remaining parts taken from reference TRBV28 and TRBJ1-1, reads DVKVTQSSRYLVKRTGEKVFLECVQDMDHENMFWYRQDPGLGLRLIYFSYDVKMKEKGDIPEGYSVSREKKERFSLILESASTNQTSMYLCASSRGREDTEAFFGQGTRLTVV.